This T cell receptor (beta chain) originates from a study of blood T cell repertoires in COVID-19. The overall study: COVID-19 samples, acute and convalescent, were from the United States, Italy and Spain.

The V gene end was trimmed by 2 bases and the J gene end by 5 bases; junction bases not matched to a gene: 3. This CDR3 has 14 amino acids. Germline loops: CDR1 GTSNPN, CDR2 SVGIG (reference sequence). Only a few counts were recorded for this clone. Clones were read by immunoSEQ multiplex PCR, and TCRdb kept only the in-frame ones, dropping some. The sample lists about 300,000 clones, around 89% occurring once. The sample comprised peripheral blood. The receptor was isolated from a woman aged 50 to 65 with COVID-19, enrolled during active disease. The chain has TRBV30 and TRBJ2-2; TRBD2 agrees at 9 bases. Here the CDR3 reads CAWSISGSTGELFF. CDR3 DNA sequence: TGTGCCTGGAGTATTAGCGGGAGTACCGGGGAGCTGTTTTTT.